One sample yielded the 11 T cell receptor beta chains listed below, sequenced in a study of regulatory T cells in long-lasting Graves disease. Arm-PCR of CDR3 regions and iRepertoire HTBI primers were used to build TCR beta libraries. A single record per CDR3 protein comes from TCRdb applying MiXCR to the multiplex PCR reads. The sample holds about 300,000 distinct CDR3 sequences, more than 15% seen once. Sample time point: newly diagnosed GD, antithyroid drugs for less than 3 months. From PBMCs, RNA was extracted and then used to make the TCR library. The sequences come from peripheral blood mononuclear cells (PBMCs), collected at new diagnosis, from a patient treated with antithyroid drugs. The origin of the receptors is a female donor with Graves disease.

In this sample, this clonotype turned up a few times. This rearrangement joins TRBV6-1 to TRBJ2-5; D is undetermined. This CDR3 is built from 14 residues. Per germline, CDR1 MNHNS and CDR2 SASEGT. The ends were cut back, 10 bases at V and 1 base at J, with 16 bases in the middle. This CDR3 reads CATSLTGSQETQYF. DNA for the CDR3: TGTGCCACGTCCCTAACGGGCAGCCAAGAGACCCAGTACTTC.

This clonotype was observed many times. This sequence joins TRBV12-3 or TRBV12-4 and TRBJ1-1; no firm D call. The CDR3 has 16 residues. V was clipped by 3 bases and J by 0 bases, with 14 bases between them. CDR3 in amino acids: CASSFAWDLMNTEAFF. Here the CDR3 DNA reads TGTGCCAGCAGTTTTGCGTGGGATCTCATGAACACTGAAGCTTTCTTT.

The CDR3 DNA reads as TGTGCCAGCAGTTTGATGTCCGAGCAGTACTTC. Translated, it gives CASSLMSEQYF. J is TRBJ2-7 and V is TRBV12-3 or TRBV12-4; D call uncertain. V lost 3 bases to trimming and J lost 6 bases, with 6 bases between them. The CDR3 is 11 residues long.

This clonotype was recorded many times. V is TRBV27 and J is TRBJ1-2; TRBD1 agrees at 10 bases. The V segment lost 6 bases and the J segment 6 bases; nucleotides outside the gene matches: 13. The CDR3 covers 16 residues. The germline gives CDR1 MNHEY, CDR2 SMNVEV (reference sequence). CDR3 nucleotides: TGTGCCAGCAGCTTAGAGGGGACAGGGGCGAAGAATGGCTACACCTTC. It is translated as CASSLEGTGAKNGYTF.

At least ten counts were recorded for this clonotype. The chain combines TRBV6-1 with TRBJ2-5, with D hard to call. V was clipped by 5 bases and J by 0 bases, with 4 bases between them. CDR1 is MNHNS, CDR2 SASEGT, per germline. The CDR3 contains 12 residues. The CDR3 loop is CASSTDQETQYF. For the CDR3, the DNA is TGTGCCAGCAGTACAGACCAAGAGACCCAGTACTTC.

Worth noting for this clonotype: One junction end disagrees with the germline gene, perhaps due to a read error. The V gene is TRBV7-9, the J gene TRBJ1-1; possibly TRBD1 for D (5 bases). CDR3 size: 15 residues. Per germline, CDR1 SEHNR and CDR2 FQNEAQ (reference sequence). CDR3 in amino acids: CASREDRGANTKAFF. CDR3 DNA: TGTGCCAGCAGGGAAGATCGGGGCGCAAACACTAAAGCTTTCTTT.

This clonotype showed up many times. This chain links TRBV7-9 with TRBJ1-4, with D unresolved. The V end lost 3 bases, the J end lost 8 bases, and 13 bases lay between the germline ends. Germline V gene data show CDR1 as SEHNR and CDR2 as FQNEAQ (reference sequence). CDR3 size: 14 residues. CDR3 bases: TGTGCCAGCAGCTTGCCGAACAGTGAGGAAAAACTGTTTTTT. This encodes CASSLPNSEEKLFF.

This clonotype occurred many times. The CDR3: CASRSIAGTSYEQYF. CDR3 coding DNA: TGTGCCAGTAGAAGTATAGCGGGTACCTCCTACGAGCAGTACTTC. The chain has TRBV19 and TRBJ2-7; 7 bases align to TRBD2. Germline trimming cut 6 bases from V and 0 bases from J; bases unmatched to any gene: 8. Germline values: CDR1 LNHDA, CDR2 SQIVND (reference sequence). The CDR3 is made up of 15 amino acids.

CDR3 bases: TGCGCCAGCAGCCATTCCACTAGCGGGGGCACAGATACGCAGTATTTT. Amino acids: CASSHSTSGGTDTQYF. The V call is TRBV4-1, the J call TRBJ2-3; 10 bases match TRBD2. With V trimmed by 3 bases and J by 1 base, 4 bases remained unmatched. CDR1 is MGHRA, CDR2 YSYEKL, per germline. The CDR3 sequence is 16 residues long.

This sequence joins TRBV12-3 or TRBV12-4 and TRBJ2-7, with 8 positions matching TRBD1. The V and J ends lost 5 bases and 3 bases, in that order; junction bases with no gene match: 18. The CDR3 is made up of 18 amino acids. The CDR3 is CASSLNLPGQGIHYEQYF. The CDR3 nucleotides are TGTGCCAGCAGTCTCAACCTGCCCGGACAGGGCATACACTACGAGCAGTACTTC.

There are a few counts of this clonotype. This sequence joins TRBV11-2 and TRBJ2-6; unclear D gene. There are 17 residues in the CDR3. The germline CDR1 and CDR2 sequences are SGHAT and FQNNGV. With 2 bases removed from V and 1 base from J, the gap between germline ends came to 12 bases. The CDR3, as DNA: TGTGCCAGCAGCTTACGTAACAGCTTGTCTGGGGCCAACGTCCTGACTTTC. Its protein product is CASSLRNSLSGANVLTF.